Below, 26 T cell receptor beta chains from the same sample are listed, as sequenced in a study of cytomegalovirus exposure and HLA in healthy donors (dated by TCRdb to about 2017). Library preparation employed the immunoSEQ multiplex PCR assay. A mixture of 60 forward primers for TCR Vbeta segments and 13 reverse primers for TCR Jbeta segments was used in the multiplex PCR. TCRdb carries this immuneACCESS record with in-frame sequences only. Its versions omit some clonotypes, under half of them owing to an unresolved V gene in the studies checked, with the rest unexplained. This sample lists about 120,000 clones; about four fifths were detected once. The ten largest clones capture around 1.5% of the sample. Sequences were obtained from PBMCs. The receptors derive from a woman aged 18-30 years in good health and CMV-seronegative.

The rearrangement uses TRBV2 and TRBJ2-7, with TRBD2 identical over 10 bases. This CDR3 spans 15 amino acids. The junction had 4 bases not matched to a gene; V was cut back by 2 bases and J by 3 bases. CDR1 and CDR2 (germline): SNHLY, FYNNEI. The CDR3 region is CASSERTSGHYEQYF. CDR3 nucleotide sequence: TGTGCCAGCAGTGAACGGACTAGCGGACACTACGAGCAGTACTTC.

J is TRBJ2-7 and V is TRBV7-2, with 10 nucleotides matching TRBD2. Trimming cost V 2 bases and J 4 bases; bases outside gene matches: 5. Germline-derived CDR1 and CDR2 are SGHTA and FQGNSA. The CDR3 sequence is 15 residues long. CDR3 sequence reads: CASSLRPSGRYEQYF. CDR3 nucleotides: TGTGCCAGCAGCTTACGGCCTAGCGGGAGATACGAGCAGTACTTC.

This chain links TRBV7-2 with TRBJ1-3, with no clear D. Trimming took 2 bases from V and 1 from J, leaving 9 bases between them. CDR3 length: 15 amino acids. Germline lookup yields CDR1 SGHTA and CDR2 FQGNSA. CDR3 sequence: CASSLTRLSGNTIYF. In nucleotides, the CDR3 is TGTGCCAGCAGCTTAACCAGGTTGTCTGGAAACACCATATATTTT.

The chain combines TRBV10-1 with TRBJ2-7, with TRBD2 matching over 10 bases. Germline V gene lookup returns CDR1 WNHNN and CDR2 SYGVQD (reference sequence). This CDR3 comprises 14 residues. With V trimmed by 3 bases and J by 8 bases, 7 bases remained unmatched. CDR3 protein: CASSDSLAGVKQYF. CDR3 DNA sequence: TGCGCCAGCAGTGATAGTCTAGCGGGGGTTAAGCAGTACTTC.

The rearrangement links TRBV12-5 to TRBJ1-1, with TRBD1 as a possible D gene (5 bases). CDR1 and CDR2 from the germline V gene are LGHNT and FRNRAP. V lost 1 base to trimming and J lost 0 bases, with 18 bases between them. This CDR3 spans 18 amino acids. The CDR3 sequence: CASGLARAPWGMNTEAFF. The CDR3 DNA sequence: TGTGCTAGTGGTTTGGCTAGGGCCCCATGGGGCATGAACACTGAAGCTTTCTTT.

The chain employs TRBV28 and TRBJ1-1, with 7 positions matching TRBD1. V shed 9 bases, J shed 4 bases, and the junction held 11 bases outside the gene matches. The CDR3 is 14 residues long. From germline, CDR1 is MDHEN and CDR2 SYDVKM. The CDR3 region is CASPAAGGFTEAFF. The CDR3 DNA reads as TGTGCCAGTCCAGCGGCAGGGGGATTCACTGAAGCTTTCTTT.

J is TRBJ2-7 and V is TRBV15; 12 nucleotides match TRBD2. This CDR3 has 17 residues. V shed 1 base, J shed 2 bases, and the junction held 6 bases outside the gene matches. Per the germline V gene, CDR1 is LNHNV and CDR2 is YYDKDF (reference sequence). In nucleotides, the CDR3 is TGTGCCACCAGCAGAGGACTAGCGGGAGAAGGGACCTACGAGCAGTACTTC. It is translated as CATSRGLAGEGTYEQYF. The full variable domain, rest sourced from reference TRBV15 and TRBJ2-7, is DAMVIQNPRYQVTQFGKPVTLSCSQTLNHNVMYWYQQKSSQAPKLLFHYYDKDFNNEADTPDNFQSRRPNTSFCFLDIRSPGLGDTAMYLCATSRGLAGEGTYEQYFGPGTRLTVT.

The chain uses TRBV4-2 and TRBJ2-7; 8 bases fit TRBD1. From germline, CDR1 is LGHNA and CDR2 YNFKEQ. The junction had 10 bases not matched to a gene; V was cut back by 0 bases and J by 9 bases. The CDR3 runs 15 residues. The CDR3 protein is CASSQDPPTGVGQYF. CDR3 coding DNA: TGTGCCAGCAGCCAAGATCCCCCGACAGGGGTGGGGCAGTACTTC.

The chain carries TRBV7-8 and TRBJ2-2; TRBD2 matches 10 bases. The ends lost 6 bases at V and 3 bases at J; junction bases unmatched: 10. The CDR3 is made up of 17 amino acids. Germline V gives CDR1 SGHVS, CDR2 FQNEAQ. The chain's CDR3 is CASSFPPGTSDTGELFF. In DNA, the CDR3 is TGTGCCAGCAGTTTTCCCCCCGGGACTAGCGACACCGGGGAGCTGTTTTTT.

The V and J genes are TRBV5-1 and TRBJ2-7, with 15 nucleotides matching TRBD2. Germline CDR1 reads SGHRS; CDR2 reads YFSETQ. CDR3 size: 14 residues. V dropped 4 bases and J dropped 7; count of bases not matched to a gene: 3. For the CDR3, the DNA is TGCGCCAGCAGCCTAGGACTAGCGGGGGGGGAGCAGTACTTC. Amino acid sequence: CASSLGLAGGEQYF.

CDR3 sequence (DNA): TGCGCCAGCAGCTTGGTGGGCAGTTTGGTCGAAAAACTGTTTTTT. Protein: CASSLVGSLVEKLFF. The gene calls are TRBV5-1 and TRBJ1-4; D is unresolved. The CDR3 has 15 amino acids. Looked up from germline, CDR1 is SGHRS and CDR2 is YFSETQ. Deletions cut 0 bases from V and 8 bases from J, with 14 bases between.

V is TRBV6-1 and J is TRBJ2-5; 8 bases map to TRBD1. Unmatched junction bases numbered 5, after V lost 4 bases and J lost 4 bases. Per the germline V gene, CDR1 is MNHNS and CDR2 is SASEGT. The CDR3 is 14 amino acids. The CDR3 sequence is CASSVWTGRETQYF. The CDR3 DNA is TGTGCCAGCAGTGTATGGACAGGGAGAGAGACCCAGTACTTC.

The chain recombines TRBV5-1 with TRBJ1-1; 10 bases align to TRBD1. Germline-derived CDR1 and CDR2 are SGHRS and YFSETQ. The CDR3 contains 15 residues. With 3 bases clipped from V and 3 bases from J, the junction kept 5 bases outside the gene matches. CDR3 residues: CASSWGGTGDTEAFF. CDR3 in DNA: TGCGCCAGCAGCTGGGGGGGGACAGGGGACACTGAAGCTTTCTTT.

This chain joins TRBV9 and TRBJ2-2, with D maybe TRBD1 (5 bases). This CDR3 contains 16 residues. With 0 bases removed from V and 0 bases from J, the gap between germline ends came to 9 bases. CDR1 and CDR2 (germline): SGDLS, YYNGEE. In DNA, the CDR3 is TGTGCCAGCAGCGTAGGGGGCGGAACGAACACCGGGGAGCTGTTTTTT. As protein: CASSVGGGTNTGELFF. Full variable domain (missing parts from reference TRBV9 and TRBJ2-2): DSGVTQTPKHLITATGQRVTLRCSPRSGDLSVYWYQQSLDQGLQFLIQYYNGEERAKGNILERFSAQQFPDLHSELNLSSLELGDSALYFCASSVGGGTNTGELFFGEGSRLTVL.

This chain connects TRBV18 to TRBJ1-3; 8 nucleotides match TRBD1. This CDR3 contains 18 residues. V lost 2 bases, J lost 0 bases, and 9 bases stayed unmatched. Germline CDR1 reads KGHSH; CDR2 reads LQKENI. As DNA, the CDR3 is TGTGCCAGCTCACCAATCCAGGGGGCGTCCGCCTCTGGAAACACCATATATTTT. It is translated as CASSPIQGASASGNTIYF. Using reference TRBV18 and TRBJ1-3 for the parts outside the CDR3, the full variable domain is NAGVMQNPRHLVRRRGQEARLRCSPMKGHSHVYWYRQLPEEGLKFMVYLQKENIIDESGMPKERFSAEFPKEGPSILRIQQVVRGDSAAYFCASSPIQGASASGNTIYFGEGSWLTVV.

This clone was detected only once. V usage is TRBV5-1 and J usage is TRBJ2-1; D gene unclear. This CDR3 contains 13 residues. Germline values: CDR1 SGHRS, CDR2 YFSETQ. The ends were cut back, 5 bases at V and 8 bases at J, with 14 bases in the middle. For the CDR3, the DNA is TGCGCCAGCAGGCCCCTGTTGCGAGATGAGCAGTTCTTC. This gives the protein CASRPLLRDEQFF.

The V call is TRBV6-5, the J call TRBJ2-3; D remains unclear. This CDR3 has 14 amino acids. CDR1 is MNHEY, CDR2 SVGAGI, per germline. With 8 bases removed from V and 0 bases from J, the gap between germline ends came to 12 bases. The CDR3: CASRARRSTDTQYF. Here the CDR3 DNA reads TGTGCCAGCCGAGCCCGGAGAAGCACAGATACGCAGTATTTT.

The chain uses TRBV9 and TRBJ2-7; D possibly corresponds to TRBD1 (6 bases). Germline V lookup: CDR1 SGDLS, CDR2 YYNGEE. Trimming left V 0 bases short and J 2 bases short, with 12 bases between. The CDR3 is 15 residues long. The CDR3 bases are TGTGCCAGCAGCGTAGAACAGGGCGAAACCTACGAGCAGTACTTC. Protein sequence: CASSVEQGETYEQYF.

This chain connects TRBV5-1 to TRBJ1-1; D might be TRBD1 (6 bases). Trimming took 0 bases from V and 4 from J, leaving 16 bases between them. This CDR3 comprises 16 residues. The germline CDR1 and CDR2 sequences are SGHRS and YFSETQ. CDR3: CASSLAGGSGGTEAFF. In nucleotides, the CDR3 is TGCGCCAGCAGCTTGGCCGGGGGCAGCGGGGGCACTGAAGCTTTCTTT.

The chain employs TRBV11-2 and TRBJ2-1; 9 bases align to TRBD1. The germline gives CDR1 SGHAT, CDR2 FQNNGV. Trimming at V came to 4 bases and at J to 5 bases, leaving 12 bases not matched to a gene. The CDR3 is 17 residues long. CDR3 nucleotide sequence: TGTGCCAGCAGCTCTCGGGACAGGGAAATTATTCACAATGAGCAGTTCTTC. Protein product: CASSSRDREIIHNEQFF.

The CDR3 loop is CASSHQVQPQHF. CDR3 sequence (DNA): TGTGCCAGCAGTCATCAGGTGCAGCCCCAGCATTTT. J is TRBJ1-5 and V is TRBV6-1; no firm D call. CDR1 is MNHNS and CDR2 is SASEGT in the germline V gene. The CDR3 runs to 12 residues. V was cut by 5 bases and J by 7 bases, with 9 bases left in between.

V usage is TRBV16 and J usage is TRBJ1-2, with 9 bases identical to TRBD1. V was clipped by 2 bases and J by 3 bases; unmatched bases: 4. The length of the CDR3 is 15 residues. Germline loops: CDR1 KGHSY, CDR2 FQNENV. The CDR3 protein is CASSQITGGDYGYTF. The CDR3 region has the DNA TGTGCCAGCAGCCAAATAACAGGGGGCGACTATGGCTACACCTTC.

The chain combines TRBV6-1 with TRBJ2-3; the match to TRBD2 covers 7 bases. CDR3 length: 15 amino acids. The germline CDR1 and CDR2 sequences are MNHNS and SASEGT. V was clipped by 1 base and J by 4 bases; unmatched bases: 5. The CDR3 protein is CASSEGGGGADTQYF. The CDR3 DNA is TGTGCCAGCAGTGAAGGTGGTGGGGGGGCAGATACGCAGTATTTT.

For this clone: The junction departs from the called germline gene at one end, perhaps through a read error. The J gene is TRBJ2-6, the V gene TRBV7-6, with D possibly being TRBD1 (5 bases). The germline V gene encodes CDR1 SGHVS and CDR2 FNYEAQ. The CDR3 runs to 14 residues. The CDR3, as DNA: TGTGCCAGCAGCTCCCTCCCTGGGGCCAACGGCCTGACTTTC. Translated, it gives CASSSLPGANGLTF.

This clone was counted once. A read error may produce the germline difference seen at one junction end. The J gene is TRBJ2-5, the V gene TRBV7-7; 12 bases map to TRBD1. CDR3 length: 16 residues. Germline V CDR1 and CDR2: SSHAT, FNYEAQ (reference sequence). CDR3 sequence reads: CASSLVGTGGEETQYF. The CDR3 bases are TGTGCTAGCAGCTTAGTCGGGACAGGGGGCGAAGAGACCCAGTACTTC.

The CDR3 region is CASSEGVIYSPLHF. CDR3 nucleotide sequence: TGTGCCAGCAGTGAAGGAGTAATCTATTCACCCCTCCACTTT. The chain carries TRBV2 and TRBJ1-6; D gene unclear. The CDR3 length is 14 residues. Per the germline V gene, CDR1 is SNHLY and CDR2 is FYNNEI. Trimming took off 1 base at V and 8 bases at J, with 9 bases between the two ends.